This entry lists 23 T cell receptor beta chains sequenced from one sample in a study of blood T cell repertoires in COVID-19. Profiled with immunoSEQ multiplex PCR; TCRdb holds only in-frame clones, not every one. The repertoire holds roughly 95,000 clones, approximately 82% seen once, with roughly 4% in the top ten. Sequenced: peripheral blood. The receptors come from a man in his fifties or sixties with acute or convalescent COVID-19.

The chain recombines TRBV4-1 with TRBJ1-2; D is uncertain. The CDR3 length is 14 residues. CDR1 and CDR2 from the germline V gene are MGHRA and YSYEKL. V lost 1 base and J lost 4, with 10 bases in between. CDR3 coding DNA: TGCGCCAGCAGCCAAGCACTCGGCGGCTATGGCTACACCTTC. Amino acids: CASSQALGGYGYTF.

This chain links TRBV9 with TRBJ1-5, with no clear D. Germline CDR1 reads SGDLS; CDR2 reads YYNGEE. This CDR3 contains 15 residues. Between the trimmed V and J ends, which lost 3 bases and 0 bases, there was a span of 10 bases. In nucleotides, the CDR3 is TGTGCCAGCAGCGCGGGGTGGGCTAGCAATCAGCCCCAGCATTTT. This sequence encodes CASSAGWASNQPQHF.

The sample holds a few counts of this clone. J is TRBJ2-2 and V is TRBV24-1; no reliable D call. Germline CDR1 is KGHDR and CDR2 is SFDVKD. CDR3 size: 15 residues. Trimming left V 9 bases short and J 1 base short, with 14 bases between. The DNA for the CDR3 is TGTGCCACCGCGAGCGCGCAATTGAACACCGGGGAGCTGTTTTTT. Amino acids: CATASAQLNTGELFF.

The gene calls are TRBV5-4 and TRBJ2-7, with D maybe TRBD2 (5 bases). Germline lookup yields CDR1 SGHNT and CDR2 YYREEE (reference sequence). V was cut by 3 bases and J by 0 bases, with 7 bases left in between. The CDR3 runs 13 residues. CDR3 in DNA: TGTGCCAGCAGCTCGGGGAGCTCCTACGAGCAGTACGTC. It yields the protein CASSSGSSYEQYV.

The sample holds a few counts of this clone. The CDR3 sequence is CAWSTMRGLGTEAFF. In nucleotides, the CDR3 is TGTGCCTGGAGTACCATGAGGGGGCTTGGGACTGAAGCTTTCTTT. V and J are TRBV30 and TRBJ1-1, with TRBD1 identical over 7 bases. CDR1 is GTSNPN, CDR2 SVGIG, per germline (reference sequence). Trimming at V came to 2 bases and at J to 5 bases, leaving 11 bases not matched to a gene. The CDR3 runs to 15 residues. Based on the CDR3 plus reference TRBV30 and TRBJ1-1, the full variable domain is SQTIHQWPATLVQPVGSPLSLECTVEGTSNPNLYWYRQAAGRGLQLLFYSVGIGQISSEVPQNLSASRPQDRQFILSSKKLLLSDSGFYLCAWSTMRGLGTEAFFGQGTRLTVV.

The chain is built from TRBV9 and TRBJ2-1; 8 nucleotides align to TRBD2. The CDR3 runs to 15 residues. V lost 0 bases to trimming and J lost 7 bases; unmatched junction nucleotides: 6. Germline V gives CDR1 SGDLS, CDR2 YYNGEE. CDR3 region: CASSVGASGPNEQFF. The CDR3 DNA reads as TGTGCCAGCAGCGTAGGGGCTAGCGGGCCTAATGAGCAGTTCTTC. Full variable domain (outside the CDR3, taken from reference TRBV9 and TRBJ2-1): DSGVTQTPKHLITATGQRVTLRCSPRSGDLSVYWYQQSLDQGLQFLIQYYNGEERAKGNILERFSAQQFPDLHSELNLSSLELGDSALYFCASSVGASGPNEQFFGPGTRLTVL.

V and J are TRBV7-8 and TRBJ2-7; 8 bases agree with TRBD1. V trimming: 2 bases; J trimming: 6 bases; junction bases outside the gene matches: 3. CDR1 SGHVS and CDR2 FQNEAQ come from the germline V gene. The CDR3 loop spans 13 amino acids. The CDR3 DNA sequence: TGTGCCAGCAGCTTACAGGGGGCGGGCGAGCAGTACTTC. Translating gives CASSLQGAGEQYF.

This chain joins TRBV5-5 and TRBJ1-1; D gene ambiguous. The CDR3 is made up of 13 amino acids. Germline CDR1 and CDR2: SGHKS and YYEKEE (reference sequence). V was clipped by 7 bases and J by 5 bases, with 15 bases between them. The CDR3 loop is CASHPPRETEAFF. The CDR3 DNA follows: TGTGCCAGCCACCCTCCCCGGGAGACTGAAGCTTTCTTT.

In its sample, this clone was seen once. This chain joins TRBV29-1 and TRBJ1-5, with a tentative D call TRBD1 (5 bases). Germline V gives CDR1 SQVTM, CDR2 ANQGSEA. Trimming took off 4 bases at V and 2 bases at J, with 12 bases between the two ends. The CDR3 runs 14 residues. The CDR3 here is CSVGGGEGNQPQHF. CDR3 bases: TGCAGCGTTGGGGGCGGGGAAGGCAATCAGCCCCAGCATTTT.

The rearrangement links TRBV7-9 to TRBJ1-2, with 7 bases lining up with TRBD1. V was pared by 2 bases and J by 4 bases, with 4 bases of the junction left unmatched. CDR1 is SEHNR, CDR2 FQNEAQ, per germline (reference sequence). The CDR3 length is 14 residues. In DNA, the CDR3 is TGTGCCAGCAGCTTACAGGGGGAAAGCTATGGCTACACCTTC. Protein sequence: CASSLQGESYGYTF.

The J gene is TRBJ2-5, the V gene TRBV12-5; tentative D call: TRBD1 (6 bases). The CDR3 extends over 15 amino acids. Germline values: CDR1 LGHNT, CDR2 FRNRAP. V lost 6 bases, J lost 2 bases, and 16 bases lay in between. The CDR3 protein is CASGVTGDYQETQYF. The CDR3, as DNA: TGTGCTAGTGGGGTGACAGGCGATTATCAAGAGACCCAGTACTTC. Supplemented by reference TRBV12-5 and TRBJ2-5, the full variable domain reads DARVTQTPRHKVTEMGQEVTMRCQPILGHNTVFWYRQTMMQGLELLAYFRNRAPLDDSGMPKDRFSAEMPDATLATLKIQPSEPRDSAVYFCASGVTGDYQETQYFGPGTRLLVL.

V gene TRBV18 combines with J gene TRBJ1-1; unclear D gene. The germline V gene has CDR1 KGHSH and CDR2 LQKENI. The V gene lost 6 bases and the J gene lost 4 bases, with 15 bases spanning the gap. The CDR3 consists of 14 residues. This CDR3 is CASSVGGQRTEAFF. In nucleotides, the CDR3 is TGTGCCAGCTCCGTCGGAGGGCAACGCACTGAAGCTTTCTTT. Supplemented by reference TRBV18 and TRBJ1-1, the full variable domain reads NAGVMQNPRHLVRRRGQEARLRCSPMKGHSHVYWYRQLPEEGLKFMVYLQKENIIDESGMPKERFSAEFPKEGPSILRIQQVVRGDSAAYFCASSVGGQRTEAFFGQGTRLTVV.

This CDR3 reads CASGLTTPQGNPFF. Written as DNA, the CDR3 is TGTGCTAGTGGTTTGACTACTCCACAGGGAAATCCGTTCTTC. This sequence joins TRBV12-5 and TRBJ2-1; D may be TRBD1 (6 bases). The length of the CDR3 is 14 residues. V was shortened by 2 bases and J by 15 bases, with 20 bases between the two germline ends. Germline V gene data show CDR1 as LGHNT and CDR2 as FRNRAP.

Concerning this clone itself: The sample has other DNA sequences that encode this CDR3 too. The chain is built from TRBV5-4 and TRBJ1-5; D gene unclear. This CDR3 contains 15 residues. The germline V and J ends were trimmed by 0 bases and 2 bases, with 9 bases remaining between them. Germline assignment: CDR1 SGHNT and CDR2 YYREEE (reference sequence). The CDR3 nucleotides read TGTGCCAGCAGCTTGGGAGGCGAACGCAATCAGCCCCAGCATTTT. Protein sequence: CASSLGGERNQPQHF.

The count of this clone is one. V gene TRBV4-1 combines with J gene TRBJ1-1, with TRBD1 identical over 8 bases. CDR1 and CDR2 from the germline V gene are MGHRA and YSYEKL. The CDR3 runs 15 residues. J gave up 1 base and V 2 bases, and 3 bases lay outside the gene matches. CDR3: CASSQLTGGNTEAFF. The CDR3 nucleotides are TGCGCCAGCAGCCAACTTACAGGGGGGAACACTGAAGCTTTCTTT.

Only a few counts were recorded for this clone. This chain joins TRBV7-2 and TRBJ1-6, with D possibly being TRBD1 (6 bases). Trimming removed 1 base at V and 0 bases at J, with 10 bases between. Germline values: CDR1 SGHTA, CDR2 FQGNSA. The CDR3 length is 17 residues. CDR3: CASSLERGFSYNSPLHF. The DNA for the CDR3 is TGTGCCAGCAGCTTAGAGAGGGGGTTCTCCTATAATTCACCCCTCCACTTT.

The V call is TRBV5-5, the J call TRBJ2-2; TRBD2 agrees at 13 bases. This CDR3 is 15 amino acids long. The trim removed 7 bases at V and 7 bases at J, leaving 7 bases unmatched. Germline V lookup: CDR1 SGHKS, CDR2 YYEKEE (reference sequence). This chain's CDR3 is CASVGLAGAFGELFF. Written as DNA, the CDR3 is TGTGCCAGCGTAGGACTAGCGGGAGCTTTCGGGGAGCTGTTTTTT.

This chain links TRBV21-1 with TRBJ1-1; the D call of TRBD1 is as the table states it, not checked on the DNA. TRBV21-1 has pseudogene status. This CDR3 comprises 10 residues. The CDR3 sequence: CASGPLQAFF. The CDR3 DNA reads as TGTGCCAGCGGCCCGCTCCAAGCTTTCTTT.

There are a few counts of this clone. Distinct nucleotide sequences in the sample also encode this CDR3. V and J are TRBV9 and TRBJ2-1, with 7 bases lining up with TRBD2. Germline V lookup: CDR1 SGDLS, CDR2 YYNGEE. After removal of 4 bases from V and 2 bases from J, the junction contained 6 bases not matched to a gene. This CDR3 has 15 residues. The CDR3 DNA reads as TGTGCCAGCAGCTTGGGCGGGGGAACCTACAATGAGCAGTTCTTC. It specifies CASSLGGGTYNEQFF.

J is TRBJ1-6 and V is TRBV9; perhaps TRBD1 as D (6 bases). Germline CDR1 reads SGDLS; CDR2 reads YYNGEE. V lost 0 bases and J lost 7, with 11 bases in between. This CDR3 has 15 amino acids. Written as DNA, the CDR3 is TGTGCCAGCAGCGTAGGCCAGGGGCGAAATTCACCCCTCCACTTT. Protein sequence: CASSVGQGRNSPLHF. Full variable domain (rest looked up from reference TRBV9 and TRBJ1-6): DSGVTQTPKHLITATGQRVTLRCSPRSGDLSVYWYQQSLDQGLQFLIQYYNGEERAKGNILERFSAQQFPDLHSELNLSSLELGDSALYFCASSVGQGRNSPLHFGNGTRLTVT.

This clone was seen only a few times. The chain joins TRBV25-1 to TRBJ2-2; 11 nucleotides match TRBD1. The J segment lost 0 bases and the V segment lost 4 bases, leaving 1 base of the junction unmatched. Per germline, CDR1 MGHDK and CDR2 SYGVNS. This CDR3 is 16 amino acids long. The CDR3 sequence: CASSAGQGANTGELFF. CDR3 bases: TGTGCCAGCAGTGCGGGACAGGGGGCGAACACCGGGGAGCTGTTTTTT.

The chain carries TRBV2 and TRBJ2-1, with 12 bases matching TRBD2. The CDR3 is made up of 16 amino acids. The V gene end was trimmed by 4 bases and the J gene end by 9 bases; junction bases not matched to a gene: 10. Germline CDR1 SNHLY, CDR2 FYNNEI. CDR3 in DNA: TGTGCCAGCAGTGGACGCCTAGCGGGAGGGCCGTTTGAGCAGTTCTTC. Amino acid sequence: CASSGRLAGGPFEQFF.

The genes are TRBV6-5 and TRBJ1-1, with TRBD1 as a possible D gene (6 bases). The CDR3 is made up of 13 amino acids. Germline CDR1 is MNHEY and CDR2 is SVGAGI. V lost 6 bases to trimming and J lost 5 bases, with 13 bases between them. The CDR3 protein is CASRGALGTEAFF. The CDR3 nucleotides read TGTGCCAGCAGGGGGGCCCTAGGGACTGAAGCTTTCTTT.